Listed below are T cell receptor beta chains from one sample, sequenced in a study of post-analysis software for immune sequencing data. TCRdb processed the PCR reads anew with MiXCR; each CDR3 protein has one entry. The sample contains fewer than 850,000 distinct CDR3 sequences, roughly 27% of which appear only once. The source material was blood. All receptors come from a girl aged 10-17 years with multiple sclerosis. Both conserved end residues are part of each CDR3. The D gene is left open where the match is weak. Not every row has a clone size; where given, it reads once, few, many or a size class.

d_call,j_call,v_call,clone_size,cdr3_nt,cdr3_aa
-,TRBJ1-2,TRBV6-1,-,TGTGCCAGCAGTGAAGACGGTACGGCTAGGACCTTC,CASSEDGTARTF
-,TRBJ1-2,TRBV20-1,few,TGCAGGGCCAGGGAAAGGGGGGGCTACACCTTC,CRARERGGYTF
TRBD1,TRBJ1-2,TRBV5-1,-,TGCGTCAGCAGCTTAGGACAGGGCGACTATGGCTACACCTTC,CVSSLGQGDYGYTF
TRBD2,TRBJ2-3,TRBV20-1,few,TGCAGTGCTAGAGATGGGACTAGCGGGAGGGGAGATACGCAGTATTTT,CSARDGTSGRGDTQYF
-,TRBJ2-1,TRBV29-1,few,TGCAGCGTTGAGGGGGAGGAGCAATACAATGAGCAGTTCTTC,CSVEGEEQYNEQFF
TRBD1,TRBJ1-2,TRBV25-1,-,TGTGCCAGCAGTGATCCGGCAGGGGGAAACTATGGCTACACCTTC,CASSDPAGGNYGYTF
TRBD2,TRBJ2-7,TRBV20-1,-,TGCAGTGCTGCCATCCTAGCGGGAGAATTTAGCGAGCAGTACTTC,CSAAILAGEFSEQYF
-,TRBJ2-1,TRBV9,-,TGTGCCAGCAGCCCGGGACCCAGCAGGGAGCAGTTCTTC,CASSPGPSREQFF
-,TRBJ1-1,TRBV27,-,TGTGCCAGCTCCCCGGCGCGGCCCATTAGTGAAGCTTTCTTT,CASSPARPISEAFF
-,TRBJ2-7,TRBV18,few,TGTGCCAGCTCACGGGGGGCGGGGTCGATCTCCTACGAGCAGTACTTC,CASSRGAGSISYEQYF
-,TRBJ2-4,TRBV6-2/TRBV6-3,-,TGTGCCAGCGAGGGGTCGACCAAAAACATTCAGTACTTC,CASEGSTKNIQYF
-,TRBJ1-1,TRBV5-5,-,TGTGCCAGCAGCCAACAAGCCTTGGGCAACGCTGAAGCTTTCTTT,CASSQQALGNAEAFF
-,TRBJ1-2,TRBV6-5,-,TGTGCCAGCAGTTACTACACCTTC,CASSYYTF
-,TRBJ2-3,TRBV4-3,few,TGCGCCAGCAGCCAGGAACAGCCAGATACGCAGTATTTT,CASSQEQPDTQYF
TRBD2,TRBJ2-3,TRBV11-2,-,TGTGCCAGCAGTCAATTGCGGGGGGGGACGGATACGCAGTATTTT,CASSQLRGGTDTQYF
TRBD1,TRBJ2-3,TRBV29-1,few,TGCAGCGTCGAAAGGACAGGGGAGGGGTGGGATACGCAGTATTTT,CSVERTGEGWDTQYF
-,TRBJ2-3,TRBV18,-,TGTGCCAGCTCACCGCGGCAGCACACAGATACGCAGTATTTT,CASSPRQHTDTQYF
-,TRBJ2-4,TRBV7-2,-,TGTGCCAGCAGCGGAAGAGGACCGGAGCAGTACTTC,CASSGRGPEQYF
TRBD1,TRBJ2-6,TRBV11-1,-,TGTGCCAGCAGCGTACAGGGGTTACGCTCTGGGGCCAACGTCCTGACTTTC,CASSVQGLRSGANVLTF
-,TRBJ2-5,TRBV7-2,-,TGTGCCAGCAGCTTAGTCCGGCAAGAGACCCAGTACTTC,CASSLVRQETQYF
-,TRBJ2-7,TRBV7-2,-,TGTGCCAGCAGCTTAGGGGCCCCAGCAGGCTACGAGCAGTACTTC,CASSLGAPAGYEQYF
-,TRBJ2-3,TRBV11-1,-,TGTGCCAGCAGCCTGCCCCGGGGAGCGCACTCCACAGATACGCAGTATTTT,CASSLPRGAHSTDTQYF
-,TRBJ2-1,TRBV6-2/TRBV6-3,once,TGTGCCAGCAGGCACACTAGCTCCCTAGGGTATGAGCAGTTCTTC,CASRHTSSLGYEQFF
-,TRBJ2-7,TRBV6-1,few,TGTGCCAGCAGTGAAGGGGCAGGGGCTAGCGCCTACGAGCAGTACTTC,CASSEGAGASAYEQYF
-,TRBJ2-1,TRBV7-7,many,TGTGCCAGCAGCTTAGGGGGCCGCAATGAGCAGTTCTTC,CASSLGGRNEQFF
TRBD2,TRBJ2-1,TRBV2,few,TGTGCCAGCAGTGGGGAATCTCTAGCGGGAGGGGACAATGAGCAGTTCTTC,CASSGESLAGGDNEQFF
TRBD2,TRBJ2-1,TRBV20-1,many,TGCAGTGCAGCGACTAGCGGGAGGGGCGATGAGCAGTTCTTC,CSAATSGRGDEQFF
-,TRBJ1-5,TRBV12-5,few,TGTGCTAGTGGATATAATCAGCCCCAGCATTTT,CASGYNQPQHF
-,TRBJ2-3,TRBV6-6,-,TGTGCCAGCAGTTATGGGGCAGACCCTAACACAGATACGCAGTATTTT,CASSYGADPNTDTQYF
-,TRBJ2-3,TRBV7-9,few,TGTGCCAGCAGCCCCGAGCCGGCGGATACGCAGTATTTT,CASSPEPADTQYF
-,TRBJ2-2,TRBV14,-,TGTGCCAGCAGCCCGACGACAGCGAACACCGGGGAGCTGTTTTTT,CASSPTTANTGELFF
-,TRBJ1-1,TRBV12-3/TRBV12-4,few,TGTGCCAGCAGTCCCGGGACCCTTCTCTCTGAAGCTTTCTTT,CASSPGTLLSEAFF
TRBD1,TRBJ1-4,TRBV12-3/TRBV12-4,-,TGTGCCAGCGGGACAGGGGTCAGGCTGTTTTTT,CASGTGVRLFF
-,TRBJ2-1,TRBV2,-,TGTGCCAGCAGTGAAGCGTCCGGGAGCTCCTACAATGAGCAGTTCTTC,CASSEASGSSYNEQFF
TRBD1,TRBJ2-7,TRBV9,few,TGTGCCAGCAGCGTAGGTGACAGGGGCGCCTACGAGCAGTACTTC,CASSVGDRGAYEQYF
-,TRBJ2-7,TRBV7-2,many,TGTGCCAGCAGCTTACATAGAGGGATTCGCGAGCAGTACTTC,CASSLHRGIREQYF
-,TRBJ1-2,TRBV6-5,many,TGTGCCAGCAGATCCATAGCTAACTATGGCTACACCTTC,CASRSIANYGYTF
-,TRBJ1-5,TRBV24-1,-,TGTGCCACCAGTTTCAGGGACAATCAGCCCCAGCATTTT,CATSFRDNQPQHF
-,TRBJ2-5,TRBV9,few,TGTGCCAGCAGCGTGTCCCCGACAGGAGTCCAAGAGACCCAGTACTTC,CASSVSPTGVQETQYF
-,TRBJ2-7,TRBV7-9,many,TGTGCCAGCTCACCGAACAGGGAGTACCCCTACGAGCAGTACTTC,CASSPNREYPYEQYF
TRBD1,TRBJ2-5,TRBV5-1,few,TGCGCCAGCAGCGGGGACAGGGCCGACCTGACCCAGTACTTC,CASSGDRADLTQYF
TRBD2,TRBJ2-7,TRBV7-9,many,TGTGCCAGCAGCTACGGCATGGGGGGGAAATACGAGCAGTACTTC,CASSYGMGGKYEQYF
TRBD1,TRBJ2-1,TRBV6-5,once,TGTGCCAGCAGCCTAGGACAGGCCCGGGATGAGCAGTTCTTC,CASSLGQARDEQFF
TRBD2,TRBJ2-5,TRBV19,-,TGTGCCAGTAGTAAGGGGGGGGCCTTAGCGGGAAGAAGAGAGACCCAGTACTTC,CASSKGGALAGRRETQYF
-,TRBJ2-5,TRBV20-1,few,TGCAGTGCCCAAAGACAGGAGCAGTACTTC,CSAQRQEQYF
-,TRBJ2-4,TRBV20-1,-,TGCAGTGCTGGGTCCTACAGCGGGGCCAAAAACATTCAGTACTTC,CSAGSYSGAKNIQYF
TRBD1,TRBJ1-2,TRBV20-1,few,TGCAGTGCTAGAGTTTTCCAGGGGGGCTATGGCTACACCTTC,CSARVFQGGYGYTF
-,TRBJ2-2,TRBV7-2,-,TGTGCCAGCAGCCCGGACCCCGGGACCGGGGAGCTGTTTTTT,CASSPDPGTGELFF
TRBD1,TRBJ1-1,TRBV28,-,TGTGCCAGCAGTCCCCACCGGACAGGGAACACTGAAGCTTTCTTT,CASSPHRTGNTEAFF
-,TRBJ2-7,TRBV7-2,few,TGTGCCAGCAGCGGGAAGGTCCAGGGCGCCGAGCAGTACTTC,CASSGKVQGAEQYF
TRBD2,TRBJ2-1,TRBV10-3,-,TGTGCCATCACGGTCGGGGGGGTCGGAGGAAATGAGCAGTTCTTC,CAITVGGVGGNEQFF
-,TRBJ2-3,TRBV9,few,TGTGCCAGCAGCGTAGTAGGAGGGAGGCTCACAGATACGCAGTATTTT,CASSVVGGRLTDTQYF
TRBD2,TRBJ2-7,TRBV10-3,few,TGTGCCATCAGGGAGCTACTAGCGGGATCTGGAAATGAGCAGTACTTC,CAIRELLAGSGNEQYF
TRBD2,TRBJ2-5,TRBV29-1,few,TGCAGCGTTCGGCCTGGCGGGAGTAGAGAGACCCAGTACTTC,CSVRPGGSRETQYF
-,TRBJ1-1,TRBV29-1,few,TGCAGCGTTGGGGGTGCGGGTAGCACTGAAGCTTTCTTT,CSVGGAGSTEAFF